These 19 T cell receptor beta chains originate from one sample sequenced in a study of blood T cells in healthy people across ages. The authors ran a second PCR of about 7 to 11 cycles using a sample-barcoded 5' primer and a J-beta primer mix. TCRdb redid the calling of the 5' RACE reads with MiXCR, one entry per CDR3 protein. Here the sample spans over 550,000 distinct CDR3 sequences, about 30% being singletons. Sequencing was carried out using blood. Receptors originate from a woman older than 75 in good health.

The chain links TRBV30 to TRBJ2-3; TRBD2 aligns across 9 bases. CDR3 length: 17 amino acids. The germline V gene encodes CDR1 GTSNPN and CDR2 SVGIG (reference sequence). The V gene end was trimmed by 0 bases and the J gene end by 0 bases; junction bases not matched to a gene: 7. CDR3 DNA sequence: TGTGCCTGGAGTGTACGGCGGGGGGGGACTAGCACAGATACGCAGTATTTT. It translates to CAWSVRRGGTSTDTQYF.

This clonotype was seen ten or more times. The J gene is TRBJ1-1, the V gene TRBV12-3 or TRBV12-4; D is undetermined. The CDR3 runs 15 residues. Deletions cut 6 bases from V and 1 base from J, with 15 bases between. The CDR3 bases are TGTGCCAGCAGGTCCGGAGGGCTCCGGAACACTGAAGCTTTCTTT. Translation gives CASRSGGLRNTEAFF.

This clonotype was detected a few times. The J gene is TRBJ1-1, the V gene TRBV28; 8 bases line up with TRBD1. This CDR3 region has 17 residues. V shed 4 bases, J shed 1 base, and the junction held 11 bases outside the gene matches. Per germline, CDR1 MDHEN and CDR2 SYDVKM. For the CDR3, the DNA is TGTGCCAGCAGTTCCCTACTAAGGACAGGGAGGAACACTGAAGCTTTCTTT. This codes for CASSSLLRTGRNTEAFF.

The table lists this clonotype with many counts. V and J are TRBV6-5 and TRBJ1-2; D is undetermined. V lost 0 bases and J lost 6, with 8 bases in between. This CDR3 is built from 13 residues. Looked up from germline, CDR1 is MNHEY and CDR2 is SVGAGI. Written as DNA, the CDR3 is TGTGCCAGCAGTTACTCCGGAGACGATGGCTACACCTTC. This translates into CASSYSGDDGYTF.

This clonotype was picked up many times. V and J are TRBV12-3 or TRBV12-4 and TRBJ2-1, with 10 bases aligning to TRBD1. The J segment lost 4 bases and the V segment lost 7 bases, leaving 4 bases of the junction unmatched. CDR3 length: 14 residues. The CDR3 region is CASIPGQGYNEQFF. In DNA, the CDR3 is TGTGCCAGCATCCCGGGACAGGGGTACAATGAGCAGTTCTTC.

The chain is built from TRBV5-1 and TRBJ2-3, with D maybe TRBD2 (6 bases). This CDR3 spans 14 amino acids. The germline V gene has CDR1 SGHRS and CDR2 YFSETQ. Trimming took 0 bases from V and 4 from J, leaving 9 bases between them. CDR3 loop: CASSLVRRADTQYF. CDR3 nucleotides: TGCGCCAGCAGCTTGGTAAGGAGGGCAGATACGCAGTATTTT.

The chain uses TRBV7-2 and TRBJ1-2; 8 bases are a match to TRBD1. This CDR3 spans 15 amino acids. In germline, CDR1 is SGHTA, CDR2 FQGNSA. Trimming at V came to 5 bases and at J to 4 bases, leaving 9 bases not matched to a gene. CDR3 protein: CASSPWAGGSYGYTF. Written as DNA, the CDR3 is TGTGCCAGCAGCCCCTGGGCAGGGGGCTCCTATGGCTACACCTTC.

The sample holds a few counts of this clonotype. With a much larger clone just one base away, this may be a read error. This chain uses TRBV29-1 with TRBJ2-5; possible D gene TRBD1, 6 bases. V lost 3 bases to trimming and J lost 7 bases, with 15 bases between them. Looked up from germline, CDR1 is SQVTM and CDR2 is ANQGSEA. CDR3 length equals 13 residues. CDR3 sequence: CSVEVGQGSTQYF. CDR3 DNA: TGCAGCGTTGAGGTTGGGCAGGGGTCGACCCAGTACTTC.

Many counts were recorded for this clonotype. This chain links TRBV29-1 with TRBJ2-3; D might be TRBD1 (6 bases). In germline, CDR1 is SQVTM, CDR2 ANQGSEA. Trimming pared 7 bases from V and 1 base from J, leaving 12 bases between. This CDR3 has 13 amino acids. The CDR3 coding sequence is TGCAGCGAGGACAGAAGGGGCACAGATACGCAGTATTTT. Translating gives CSEDRRGTDTQYF.

This clonotype was found many times. The rearrangement joins TRBV5-1 to TRBJ2-1; 9 bases line up with TRBD1. Per germline, CDR1 SGHRS and CDR2 YFSETQ. This CDR3 is 17 amino acids long. Trimming took 0 bases from V and 1 from J; bases not matched to a gene: 5. The CDR3: CASSLAMTGGSYNEQFF. CDR3 bases: TGCGCCAGCAGCTTGGCTATGACAGGGGGATCCTACAATGAGCAGTTCTTC.

This chain uses TRBV29-1 with TRBJ2-3; D gene unclear. Trimming removed 6 bases from V and 0 bases from J, with 7 bases in between. CDR1 SQVTM and CDR2 ANQGSEA come from the germline V gene. This CDR3 contains 12 residues. CDR3 protein: CSVAVSTDTQYF. The CDR3 DNA follows: TGCAGCGTCGCCGTTAGCACAGATACGCAGTATTTT.

The chain carries TRBV12-3 or TRBV12-4 and TRBJ1-3; tentatively, D is TRBD1 (5 bases). V lost 5 bases and J lost 4, with 18 bases in between. The CDR3 has 16 residues. Written as DNA, the CDR3 is TGTGCCAGCAGTGAAGGGGTCCGTTCTCTAGGAAACACCATATATTTT. Translated, it gives CASSEGVRSLGNTIYF.

With respect to this clonotype: A much larger clone lies one base from this, so it may be a read error. The CDR3 does not end in the conserved phenylalanine or tryptophan, so this is likely a read error. The chain has TRBV9 and TRBJ2-1; 7 bases agree with TRBD1. With 0 bases clipped from V and 7 bases from J, the junction kept 10 bases outside the gene matches. The CDR3 loop spans 16 amino acids. Per the germline V gene, CDR1 is SGDLS and CDR2 is YYNGEE. In nucleotides, the CDR3 is TGTGCCAGCAGCGTAGGGGTCAGGGGGTTCGAGAATGAGCAGTTCTGC. Its translation is CASSVGVRGFENEQFC.

This clonotype has ten or more counts. The V and J genes are TRBV6-2 or TRBV6-3 and TRBJ2-4; D assignment may be TRBD1 or TRBD2 (5 bases each). The V gene's germline CDR1 is MNHEY and CDR2 SVGEGT. Trimming pared 2 bases from V and 7 bases from J, leaving 12 bases between. CDR3 size: 14 residues. The CDR3 region is CASSYDGARNIQYF. CDR3 sequence (DNA): TGTGCCAGCAGTTACGACGGGGCGAGGAACATTCAGTACTTC.

In regard to this clonotype: This could be a read error, since a much larger clone is one nucleotide away. The chain uses TRBV6-6 and TRBJ1-2, with D uncertain. CDR1 is MNHNY, CDR2 SVGAGI, per germline (reference sequence). CDR3 length: 13 amino acids. CDR3 in DNA: TGTGCCAGCATCATTGGACGGAACTATGGCTGCACCTTC. As protein: CASIIGRNYGCTF.

This clonotype was detected many times. The V and J genes are TRBV20-1 and TRBJ2-1; D call uncertain. Between the trimmed V and J ends, which lost 1 base and 4 bases, there was a span of 17 bases. Germline assignment: CDR1 DFQATT and CDR2 SNEGSKA (reference sequence). The CDR3 extends over 16 amino acids. Written as DNA, the CDR3 is TGCAGTGCTAGAGCCCCGTCGGTTGCCGCATACAATGAGCAGTTCTTC. Amino acids: CSARAPSVAAYNEQFF.

This clonotype has at least ten counts. The chain joins TRBV20-1 to TRBJ2-3; 12 positions match TRBD2. Germline V lookup: CDR1 DFQATT, CDR2 SNEGSKA (reference sequence). Trimming at V came to 5 bases and at J to 5 bases, leaving 5 bases not matched to a gene. This CDR3 has 14 residues. The chain's CDR3 is CSAPLAGGRDTQYF. In nucleotides, the CDR3 is TGCAGTGCTCCTCTAGCGGGGGGGCGAGATACGCAGTATTTT.

This clonotype was counted ten times or more. This chain uses TRBV6-5 with TRBJ1-2, with D tentatively TRBD1 (6 bases). The length of the CDR3 is 16 residues. Germline loops: CDR1 MNHEY, CDR2 SVGAGI. V shed 2 bases and J shed 0 bases, with 13 bases lying between them. The CDR3 is CASSYAPGTPNYGYTF. CDR3 bases: TGTGCCAGCAGTTACGCCCCCGGGACACCTAACTATGGCTACACCTTC.

This clonotype was observed at least ten times. V gene TRBV7-9 combines with J gene TRBJ2-4; D not resolved. Germline values: CDR1 SEHNR, CDR2 FQNEAQ (reference sequence). This CDR3 is 17 amino acids long. V lost 1 base and J lost 1, with 14 bases in between. This CDR3 is CASSLGPATIAKNIQYF. As DNA, the CDR3 is TGTGCCAGCAGCTTAGGTCCAGCCACAATTGCCAAAAACATTCAGTACTTC.